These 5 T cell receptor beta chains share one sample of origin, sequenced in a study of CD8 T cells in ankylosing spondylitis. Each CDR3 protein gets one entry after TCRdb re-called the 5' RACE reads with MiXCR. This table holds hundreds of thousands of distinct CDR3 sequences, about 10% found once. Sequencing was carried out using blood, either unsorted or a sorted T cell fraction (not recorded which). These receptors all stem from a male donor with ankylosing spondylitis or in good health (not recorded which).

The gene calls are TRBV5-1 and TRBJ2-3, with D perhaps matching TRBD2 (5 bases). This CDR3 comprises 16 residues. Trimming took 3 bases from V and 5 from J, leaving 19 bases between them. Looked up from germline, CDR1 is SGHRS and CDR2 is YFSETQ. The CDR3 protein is CASSSLGPTEGDTQYF. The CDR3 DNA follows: TGCGCCAGCAGCTCTCTTGGGCCTACAGAGGGAGATACGCAGTATTTT.

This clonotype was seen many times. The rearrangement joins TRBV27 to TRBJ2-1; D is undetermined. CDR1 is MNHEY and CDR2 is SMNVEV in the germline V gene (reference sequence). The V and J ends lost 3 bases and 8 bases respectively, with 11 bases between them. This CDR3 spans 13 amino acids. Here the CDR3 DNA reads TGTGCCAGCAGTTTTGGACCCCGAGATGAGCAGTTCTTC. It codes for CASSFGPRDEQFF.

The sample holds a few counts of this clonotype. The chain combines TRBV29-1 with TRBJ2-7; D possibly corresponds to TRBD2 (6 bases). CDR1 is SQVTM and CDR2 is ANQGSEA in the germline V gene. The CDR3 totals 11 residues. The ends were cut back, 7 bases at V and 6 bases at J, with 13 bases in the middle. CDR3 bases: TGCAGCGCGGGAGACAGCCCCGAGCAGTACTTC. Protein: CSAGDSPEQYF.

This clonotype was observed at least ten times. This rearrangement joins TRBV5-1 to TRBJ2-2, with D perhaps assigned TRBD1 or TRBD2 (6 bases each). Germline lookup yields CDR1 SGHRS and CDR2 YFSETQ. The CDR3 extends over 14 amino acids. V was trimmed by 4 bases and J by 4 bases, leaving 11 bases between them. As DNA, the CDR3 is TGCGCCAGCAGCAGGGGGGAGATCACCGGGGAGCTGTTTTTT. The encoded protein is CASSRGEITGELFF.

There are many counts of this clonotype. The CDR3 spells CASSLDGSGNNEQFF. CDR3 nucleotide sequence: TGTGCCAGCAGCTTAGATGGGTCAGGGAACAATGAGCAGTTCTTC. The chain has TRBV7-3 and TRBJ2-1; tentative D call: TRBD1 (5 bases). The CDR3 sequence is 15 residues long. Germline-derived CDR1 and CDR2 are SGHTA and FQGTGA. V lost 2 bases to trimming and J lost 5 bases, with 13 bases between them.